These T cell receptor beta chains were read from a single sample in a study of T cell responses to AZD1222 COVID-19 vaccine. The method was immunoSEQ multiplex PCR; TCRdb's version includes in-frame clones alone and lacks a portion of them. Here the sample spans tens of thousands of clones, approximately 92% being singletons. The starting material was peripheral blood, obtained 28 days after the second AZD1222 dose. These receptors were taken from an adult who received the AZD1222 COVID-19 vaccine. The CDR3 runs from the conserved cysteine through the conserved F or W. D genes are given only for firm matches. Clone size is shown for a subset of rows, as once, few, many or a class of expanded clone.

TRBJ1-2 | - | - | TRBV5-1 | 15 | TGCGCCAGCAGCTCGACGGGACCCCCGGAGGGTCGCTACACCTTC | CASSSTGPPEGRYTF
TRBJ2-4 | - | TRBD1 | TRBV2 | 14 | TGTGCCAGCAGTCCCTACCGGGACAGTAACATTCAGTACTTC | CASSPYRDSNIQYF
TRBJ1-2 | - | TRBD1 | TRBV5-6 | 15 | TGTGCCAGCAGCTTGGTCGGGACAGGGGGCTATGGCTACACCTTC | CASSLVGTGGYGYTF
TRBJ2-1 | - | - | TRBV10-3 | 14 | TGTGCCATCAGTGAGCCCAGGACCTTGGGGGGGCAGTTCTTC | CAISEPRTLGGQFF
TRBJ1-4 | - | TRBD1 | TRBV6-2/TRBV6-3 | 15 | TGTGCCAGCAGTTACCTTGGGACAGGGGGCGAAAAACTGTTTTTT | CASSYLGTGGEKLFF
TRBJ1-5 | - | - | TRBV28 | 14 | TGTGCCAGCAGTCCCCCGGGTCGCAATCAGCCCCAGCATTTT | CASSPPGRNQPQHF
TRBJ2-1 | - | - | TRBV2 | 16 | TGTGCCAGCAACTCGAGGGAGGGGGCGAATGCTAATGAGCAGTTCTTC | CASNSREGANANEQFF
TRBJ1-5 | - | - | TRBV7-8 | 16 | TGTGCCAGCAGCCGATTCTCCGACAGTAGCAATCAGCCCCAGCATTTT | CASSRFSDSSNQPQHF
TRBJ2-7 | once | - | TRBV3-1/TRBV3-2 | 15 | TGTGCCAGCAGCCAGGCTGCGGACGCGGCCTACGAGCAGTACTTC | CASSQAADAAYEQYF
TRBJ1-6 | - | TRBD1 | TRBV2 | 12 | TGTGCCAGCGGACAGGGAAATTCACCCCTCCACTTT | CASGQGNSPLHF
TRBJ2-1 | - | - | TRBV28 | 14 | TGTGCCAGCAGCCAGGGACCCAGCCACAATGAGCAGTTCTTC | CASSQGPSHNEQFF
TRBJ2-1 | - | TRBD2 | TRBV19 | 14 | TGTGCCAGTAAACTAGCGGGAGCTCTGGATGAGCAGTTCTTC | CASKLAGALDEQFF
TRBJ2-2 | - | TRBD1 | TRBV19 | 16 | TGTGCCAGTAGTATTCGACAGGGTTTAAGCACCGGGGAGCTGTTTTTT | CASSIRQGLSTGELFF
TRBJ1-4 | - | - | TRBV25-1 | 16 | TGTGCCAGCAGTGAATCCGGAGATTTCTGGGAGGAAAAACTGTTTTTT | CASSESGDFWEEKLFF
TRBJ1-2 | - | - | TRBV24-1 | 17 | TGTGCCACCAGTGATCCGGGCCAGGCCACGACGAACTATGGCTACACCTTC | CATSDPGQATTNYGYTF
TRBJ1-3 | - | - | TRBV12-5 | 15 | TGTGCTAGTGGTTTGATCCTTGAATCTGGAAACACCATATATTTT | CASGLILESGNTIYF
TRBJ2-5 | - | TRBD2 | TRBV5-1 | 17 | TGCGCCAGCAGCTTGGCAACTAGCGGGAGGGCCAGGGAGACCCAGTACTTC | CASSLATSGRARETQYF
TRBJ1-4 | - | - | TRBV19 | 16 | TGTGCCAGTAGTATAGGGCCCGCGCCAGGGGCAGGAAAACTGTTTTTT | CASSIGPAPGAGKLFF
TRBJ2-2 | - | - | TRBV27 | 16 | TGTGCCAGCAGGACGCGGGTCTACGCGAACACCGGGGAGCTGTTTTTT | CASRTRVYANTGELFF
TRBJ2-1 | - | TRBD2 | TRBV9 | 15 | TGTGCCAGCAGTCAAAGCGGGAGTACCCACAATGAGCAGTTCTTC | CASSQSGSTHNEQFF
TRBJ2-7 | - | - | TRBV7-3 | 16 | TGTGCCAGCAGCCTGGGGCCGGGCCGAGGGGCCTACGAGCAGTACTTC | CASSLGPGRGAYEQYF
TRBJ1-6 | - | - | TRBV15 | 13 | TGTGCCACCAGCAGGGGACGGAATTCACCCCTCCACTTT | CATSRGRNSPLHF
TRBJ2-1 | - | TRBD2 | TRBV14 | 16 | TGTGCCAGCAGCCAAGTGGGGGGACTAGGGCGGGATGAGCAGTTCTTC | CASSQVGGLGRDEQFF
TRBJ2-7 | - | - | TRBV24-1 | 13 | TGTGCCACCAGTGTGTCGGGGATTAGGGAGCAGTACTTC | CATSVSGIREQYF
TRBJ1-1 | - | - | TRBV5-1 | 13 | TGCGCCAGCGGACCCCGGCCCCGGACTGAAGCTTTCTTT | CASGPRPRTEAFF
TRBJ2-3 | - | TRBD2 | TRBV7-3 | 14 | TGTGCCAGCGTGGCGAGCGGGGGGACAGATACGCAGTATTTT | CASVASGGTDTQYF
TRBJ2-1 | - | - | TRBV19 | 16 | TGTGCCAGTGGTAATTACAGGGATTCCTCCTACAATGAGCAGTTCTTC | CASGNYRDSSYNEQFF
TRBJ1-1 | few | - | TRBV21-1 | 12 | TGTGCCAGCAGCAAAGCGGGGACTGAAGCTTTCTTT | CASSKAGTEAFF
TRBJ1-1 | - | - | TRBV30 | 17 | TGTGCCTGGAGTCCCTGGGGCCTAGCGGGTGCGAGGACTGAAGCTTTCTTT | CAWSPWGLAGARTEAFF
TRBJ2-7 | - | TRBD2 | TRBV7-8 | 20 | TGTGCCAGCAGCTTGGCGGGGACTAGCGGCTCATCATTTGTCTCCTACGAGCAGTACTTC | CASSLAGTSGSSFVSYEQYF
TRBJ1-2 | - | - | TRBV6-5 | 13 | TGTGCCAGCAGTTTCACGGGGGTAGATGGCTACACCTTC | CASSFTGVDGYTF
TRBJ2-1 | - | - | TRBV5-4 | 16 | TGTGCCAGCAGCTTGGGGGGGACAGACGCGGGAAATGAGCAGTTCTTC | CASSLGGTDAGNEQFF
TRBJ1-4 | - | TRBD1 | TRBV6-2/TRBV6-3 | 16 | TGTGCCAGCAGTTTCTGGACCGGGACAGGGGATGAAAAACTGTTTTTT | CASSFWTGTGDEKLFF